This T cell receptor (beta chain) was retrieved from a study of T cells in localized non-small cell lung cancer. Assay used: immunoSEQ multiplex PCR; TCRdb lists only in-frame clones, some missing. This sample yields around 33,000 clones, of which around 92% are seen a single time; about 1.9% belongs to the top ten. Study observations and caveats: Median approximately 58 top-100 tumor clones were shared with paired adjacent lung. The greatest T cell clonality was found in uninvolved adjacent lung (higher than in tumor). One tumor region alone was sequenced, and heterogeneity therefore remains possible.

As regards this clone: Its antigen is currently unknown.

The germline V and J ends were trimmed by 6 bases and 13 bases, with 18 bases remaining between them. The CDR3 extends over 13 amino acids. Germline V gene lookup returns CDR1 MDHEN and CDR2 SYDVKM. V and J are TRBV28 and TRBJ1-4; D not certain. The TCR comes from a female donor older than 55 with stage I lung adenocarcinoma. Source: peripheral blood, taken before any cancer treatment. The CDR3: CASRSGVGSGLFF. The CDR3 DNA reads TGTGCCAGCAGATCCGGGGTAGGGAGCGGACTGTTTTTT.